The present entry profiles one T cell receptor (beta chain) with its context. This entry comes from a study of control samples from healthy donors and cancer patients. Profiling relied on immunoSEQ multiplex PCR, and the TCRdb table lists in-frame clones only, not all of them. The sample includes approximately 150,000 clones, approximately 90% seen only once; the top ten take about 0.73%. The CDR3 spans 16 residues. Germline loops: CDR1 MNHEY, CDR2 SMNVEV (reference sequence). V shed 3 bases and J 2 bases; nucleotides not matched to a gene: 7. This clonotype originated in a young woman in good health. The J gene is TRBJ1-2, the V gene TRBV27, with 9 positions matching TRBD1. Sequenced sample: blood. The CDR3 is CASSFMGTGLNYGYTF. The CDR3 nucleotides are TGTGCCAGCAGTTTTATGGGGACAGGGCTGAACTATGGCTACACCTTC.